This entry lists 3 T cell receptor beta chains sequenced from one sample in a study of blood T cells in healthy people across ages. Through a sample-barcoded 5' primer and a J-beta primer mix, a second PCR was run for about 6 to 11 cycles. TCRdb called the 5' RACE reads again in MiXCR, with one record for every CDR3 protein. Of hundreds of thousands of distinct CDR3 sequences listed, more than 50% were seen once; the top ten hold roughly 24%. The sequenced sample was blood. Every receptor here comes from a man aged 35 to 55 in good health.

V gene TRBV12-5 combines with J gene TRBJ2-3; 13 bases align to TRBD2. The CDR3 loop spans 22 amino acids. Germline trimming cut 0 bases from V and 2 bases from J; bases unmatched to any gene: 17. Germline V gene lookup returns CDR1 LGHNT and CDR2 FRNRAP. The CDR3 region has the DNA TGTGCTAGTGGTTTGGTAGTTCCCCCCCGGACTAGCGGGAGAAGGGACACAGATACGCAGTATTTT. It encodes CASGLVVPPRTSGRRDTDTQYF.

This clonotype was recorded at least ten times. This rearrangement joins TRBV7-3 to TRBJ2-7; 7 bases agree with TRBD1. V trimming: 0 bases; J trimming: 3 bases; junction bases outside the gene matches: 5. Germline CDR1 is SGHTA and CDR2 is FQGTGA. This CDR3 spans 15 amino acids. CDR3 sequence: CASSLTGRQGYEQYF. CDR3 in DNA: TGTGCCAGCAGCTTAACAGGGAGACAGGGCTACGAGCAGTACTTC.

The chain carries TRBV20-1 and TRBJ2-5; 7 nucleotides align to TRBD2. The CDR3 spans 13 residues. Germline V CDR1 and CDR2: DFQATT, SNEGSKA (reference sequence). Losses at the gene ends were 2 bases for V and 3 bases for J; bases not matched to a gene: 3. The CDR3 nucleotides are TGCAGTGCTAGACAAAGCGGGGAAGAGACCCAGTACTTC. Protein sequence: CSARQSGEETQYF.